These T cell receptor beta chains were read from a single sample in a study of regulatory T cells in long-lasting Graves disease. One entry per CDR3 protein results from TCRdb running MiXCR on the multiplex PCR reads. The table has approximately 440,000 distinct CDR3 sequences, about 20% seen once; the top ten hold roughly 26%. Here the sequenced sample was peripheral blood mononuclear cells (PBMCs), taken when the disease was refractory, from a patient treated with antithyroid drugs. These receptors came from a female donor with Graves disease. CDR3s include the opening cysteine and the closing phenylalanine or tryptophan. The D gene is left open where the match is weak. Clone size is given for some rows only: seen once, a few or many times, or a class if the clone is expanded.

j_call | d_call | clone_size | v_call | cdr3_nt | cdr3_aa
TRBJ2-2 | TRBD2 | - | TRBV28 | TGTGCCAGCAGCCTCCTCTCAAGCGGGAGTCGTACCGGGGAGCTGTTTTTT | CASSLLSSGSRTGELFF
TRBJ1-1 | - | few | TRBV30 | TGTGCCTGGAGTTATAACTGGGCAGTGAACACTGAAGCTTTCTTT | CAWSYNWAVNTEAFF
TRBJ2-7 | TRBD2 | - | TRBV5-1 | TGCGCCAGCAGTAGAACTAGCGGGAAGTCCTACGAGCAGTACTTC | CASSRTSGKSYEQYF
TRBJ2-7 | TRBD2 | many | TRBV20-1 | TGCAGTGCTCTAGCGGGAGGCTACGAGCAGTACTTC | CSALAGGYEQYF
TRBJ1-1 | - | many | TRBV12-3/TRBV12-4 | TGTGCCAGCAGCTTGGAGGGACCTAACACTGAAGCTTTCTTT | CASSLEGPNTEAFF
TRBJ1-2 | - | few | TRBV5-1 | TGCGCCAGCAGCTTGTTAAGTAGAGATGGCTACACCTTC | CASSLLSRDGYTF
TRBJ2-5 | TRBD1 | many | TRBV18 | TGTGCCAGCTCACCACAATTACAGGGGGCGTCAGAGACCCAGTACTTC | CASSPQLQGASETQYF
TRBJ1-2 | TRBD1 | - | TRBV25-1 | TGTGCCAGCAGCCCCGTAGGGACAGGGATTTATGGCTACACCTTC | CASSPVGTGIYGYTF
TRBJ2-2 | TRBD2 | few | TRBV2 | TGTGCCAGCAGGGTCCGGGAGGGGCTAGCGAACGGGGAGCTGTTTTTT | CASRVREGLANGELFF
TRBJ1-2 | - | - | TRBV19 | TGTGCCAGTAGTATCGGACCTAGCAGTTACTATGGCTACACCTTC | CASSIGPSSYYGYTF